The 15 T cell receptor beta chains below all came from one sample that was sequenced in a study of shared clonotypes between healthy human individuals. Produced via immunoSEQ multiplex PCR; TCRdb's table is partial and in-frame only. Among roughly 1,500,000 clones listed, 97% to 99% were seen once. Sample: naive CD4+ T cells sorted from blood. Subset given: CD45RA+ positively selected. Source of these receptors: a man aged 30 to 39 in good health.

The chain joins TRBV28 to TRBJ1-5; possible D gene TRBD1, 5 bases. V was pared by 5 bases and J by 12 bases, with 17 bases between. The length of the CDR3 is 13 residues. Germline V gives CDR1 MDHEN, CDR2 SYDVKM. CDR3 loop: CASSLGGPRHQHF. For the CDR3, the DNA is TGTGCCAGCAGTCTTGGGGGTCCTCGGCACCAGCATTTT.

This chain joins TRBV6-6 and TRBJ1-2; D is unresolved. This CDR3 has 12 amino acids. V was clipped by 0 bases and J by 5 bases, with 4 bases between them. CDR1 MNHNY and CDR2 SVGAGI come from the germline V gene (reference sequence). This CDR3 reads CASSYSAYGYTF. The CDR3, as DNA: TGTGCCAGCAGTTACTCTGCATATGGCTACACCTTC.

The chain couples TRBV9 to TRBJ2-1; TRBD2 matches at 9 bases. CDR1 and CDR2 from the germline V gene are SGDLS and YYNGEE. With 1 base clipped from V and 0 bases from J, the junction kept 5 bases outside the gene matches. This CDR3 is built from 17 residues. CDR3 nucleotide sequence: TGTGCCAGCAGCGTAAGGACTAGCGCGTCCTCCTACAATGAGCAGTTCTTC. This translates into CASSVRTSASSYNEQFF.

This rearrangement joins TRBV5-1 to TRBJ1-2, with a tentative D call TRBD1 (5 bases). The CDR3 loop spans 14 amino acids. Germline values: CDR1 SGHRS, CDR2 YFSETQ. The V end lost 1 base, the J end lost 6 bases, and 13 bases lay between the germline ends. As DNA, the CDR3 is TGCGCCAGCAGCTTGATCGTTGGAGGGGATGGCTACACCTTC. Amino acid sequence: CASSLIVGGDGYTF.

In this sample, this clone turned up once. The chain is built from TRBV14 and TRBJ2-1, with D possibly TRBD2 on 5 matching bases. V was pared by 3 bases and J by 8 bases, with 20 bases between. The length of the CDR3 is 16 residues. Germline V lookup: CDR1 SGHDN, CDR2 FVKESK. The DNA of the CDR3 is TGTGCCAGCAGCCACGACCCGACTACTAGTCTCGATGAGCAGTTCTTC. This gives the protein CASSHDPTTSLDEQFF.

The V gene is TRBV10-1, the J gene TRBJ1-3; 7 nucleotides agree with TRBD1. The CDR3 runs to 13 residues. Germline lookup yields CDR1 WNHNN and CDR2 SYGVQD (reference sequence). V was clipped by 7 bases and J by 3 bases; unmatched bases: 3. The CDR3 DNA reads as TGCGCCAGCACCCGGGACAGTGGAAACACCATATATTTT. Protein sequence: CASTRDSGNTIYF.

V and J are TRBV9 and TRBJ1-5; no clear D gene. In germline, CDR1 is SGDLS, CDR2 YYNGEE. The length of the CDR3 is 13 residues. V lost 0 bases and J 7 bases, leaving 8 bases between the germline ends. In DNA, the CDR3 is TGTGCCAGCAGCGTAGGGCCCGGACAGCCCCAGCATTTT. Protein product: CASSVGPGQPQHF.

V is TRBV4-1 and J is TRBJ2-5; D is tentatively TRBD1 or TRBD2 (5 bases each). CDR1 is MGHRA, CDR2 YSYEKL, per germline. This CDR3 spans 16 amino acids. V was pared by 1 base and J by 1 base, with 13 bases between. The CDR3 sequence: CASSQVPGTTQETQYF. CDR3 bases: TGCGCCAGCAGCCAAGTACCGGGGACGACCCAAGAGACCCAGTACTTC.

This chain connects TRBV6-1 to TRBJ2-1; TRBD1 matches at 10 bases. This CDR3 spans 19 amino acids. J lost 0 bases, V lost 3 bases, and 11 bases had no gene match. The germline gives CDR1 MNHNS, CDR2 SASEGT. The CDR3 region is CASSDTTGGLFRSYNEQFF. As DNA, the CDR3 is TGTGCCAGCAGTGACACGACAGGGGGCCTGTTTCGCTCCTACAATGAGCAGTTCTTC.

On this clone: Other DNA sequences of this sample code for an identical CDR3. The chain carries TRBV19 and TRBJ2-7; 13 positions agree with TRBD2. V was clipped by 4 bases and J by 3 bases; unmatched bases: 3. The V gene's germline CDR1 is LNHDA and CDR2 SQIVND (reference sequence). The CDR3 runs to 15 residues. This CDR3 is CASSTRTSGSYEQYF. The CDR3 DNA reads as TGTGCCAGTAGTACCCGGACTAGCGGGAGCTACGAGCAGTACTTC.

V gene TRBV7-3 combines with J gene TRBJ2-7, with TRBD1 as a possible D gene (6 bases). The CDR3 runs to 15 residues. CDR1 and CDR2 (germline): SGHTA, FQGTGA. The germline V and J ends were trimmed by 5 bases and 2 bases, with 16 bases remaining between them. CDR3 coding DNA: TGTGCCAGCAGCCAAACAGGGAATTGGGCCTACGAGCAGTACTTC. It is translated as CASSQTGNWAYEQYF.

The genes are TRBV27 and TRBJ1-1, with 8 bases aligning to TRBD1. V lost 5 bases to trimming and J lost 5 bases; unmatched junction nucleotides: 10. The CDR3 runs 15 residues. Per germline, CDR1 MNHEY and CDR2 SMNVEV (reference sequence). Here the CDR3 reads CASSPRTGRGTEAFF. DNA of the CDR3: TGTGCCAGCAGTCCTCGGACAGGGAGAGGGACTGAAGCTTTCTTT.

About this clone: Distinct nucleotide sequences in the sample also encode this CDR3. The rearrangement joins TRBV20-1 to TRBJ2-5; D remains unclear. The CDR3 covers 11 residues. Per the germline V gene, CDR1 is DFQATT and CDR2 is SNEGSKA (reference sequence). V was cut by 1 base and J by 4 bases, with 4 bases left in between. The CDR3 reads CSARARETQYF. The CDR3 DNA reads as TGCAGTGCTAGAGCCAGAGAGACCCAGTACTTC.

The J gene is TRBJ1-2, the V gene TRBV6-1; 8 nucleotides line up with TRBD1. The CDR3 spans 14 residues. V was pared by 6 bases and J by 6 bases, with 9 bases of the junction left unmatched. CDR1 and CDR2 (germline): MNHNS, SASEGT. CDR3 amino acids: CASRFRDRFDGYTF. The DNA of the CDR3 is TGTGCCAGCAGGTTCCGGGACAGGTTCGATGGCTACACCTTC.

V gene TRBV4-3 combines with J gene TRBJ2-5; TRBD2 is a possible D gene (5 bases). Germline V gene data show CDR1 as LGHNA and CDR2 as YSLEER. The CDR3 runs 15 residues. V lost 3 bases and J 1 base, leaving 12 bases between the germline ends. The CDR3 sequence: CASSQRSSGQETQYF. The CDR3, as DNA: TGCGCCAGCAGCCAGAGGTCGAGCGGCCAAGAGACCCAGTACTTC.